Here is one TCR beta chain with its context. What it binds is unknown. The sample originates from a study of Tregs in tolerant kidney transplant recipients. Study results and limitations: For some patients, primers changed over time, blocking nucleotide-level comparison. Validation in larger populations is needed because few patients were studied. In tolerant patients, donor-specific Tregs outgrew total Tregs, suggesting antigen-driven expansion.

This CDR3 has 16 residues. V lost 4 bases and J 1 base, leaving 15 bases between the germline ends. The germline CDR1 and CDR2 sequences are SNHLY and FYNNEI. Mixed chimerism was transient after nonmyeloablative marrow transplants from related graft donors. CD4+CD25+CD127- Tregs, CD4+CD25- non-Tregs, CD4 and CD8 cells were sorted. Libraries were prepared by immunoSEQ multiplex PCR; TCRdb keeps only in-frame clonotypes and omits some of them. Here the sample spans roughly 80,000 clones, more than 85% being singletons. The sample in question was CD4+ T cells from blood (PBMCs), obtained 24 months after the transplant. The origin of this receptor is a human patient who received a combined kidney and bone marrow transplant. A share of the T cells may be of graft donor origin. This sequence joins TRBV2 and TRBJ2-3, with unresolved D. The CDR3 protein is CASSALVSRGTDTQYF. CDR3 nucleotides: TGTGCCAGCAGTGCCTTGGTATCGCGCGGCACAGATACGCAGTATTTT.